This T cell receptor (beta chain) was recovered during a study of OX40 agonist ivuxolimab in advanced cancers. Sampled blood was obtained at baseline, cycle 4 day 1, and cycle 7 day 1. The assay was immunoSEQ multiplex PCR, and TCRdb's table has in-frame clones only and misses some. Of 97,000 or so clones detected, around 91% appear once; the ten largest clones hold more than 0.15%. Details on this clone: What it recognizes is unknown.

General study points: The study found that CD8+ T cells averaged more expanded clones than CD4+.

The CDR3 is made up of 16 amino acids. Trimming removed 3 bases from V and 7 bases from J; junction bases left unmatched: 10. The rearrangement links TRBV23-1 to TRBJ1-5; 9 bases are a match to TRBD1. TRBV23-1 has ORF status, its function being uncertain. This clonotype was sampled from an adult with an advanced solid tumor such as melanoma, head and neck, liver or kidney cancer. The material was CD4+ or CD8+ T cells sorted from blood, obtained in a trial of the OX40 agonist ivuxolimab. CDR3 DNA: TGCGCCAGCAGTCAGTCACAGGGGGCGCATTACCAGCCCCAGCATTTT. It is translated as CASSQSQGAHYQPQHF.